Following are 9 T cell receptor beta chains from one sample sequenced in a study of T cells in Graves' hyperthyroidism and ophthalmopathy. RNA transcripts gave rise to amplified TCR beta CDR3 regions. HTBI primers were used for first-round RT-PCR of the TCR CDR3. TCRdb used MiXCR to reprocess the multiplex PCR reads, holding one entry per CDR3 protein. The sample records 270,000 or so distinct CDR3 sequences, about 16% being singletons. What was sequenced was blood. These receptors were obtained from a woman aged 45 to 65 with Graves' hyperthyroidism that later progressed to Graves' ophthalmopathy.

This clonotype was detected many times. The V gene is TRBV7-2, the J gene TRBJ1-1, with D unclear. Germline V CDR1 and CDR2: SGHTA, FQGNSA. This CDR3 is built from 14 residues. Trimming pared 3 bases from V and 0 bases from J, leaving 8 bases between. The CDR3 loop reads CASSFRVMNTEAFF. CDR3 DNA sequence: TGTGCCAGCAGCTTTAGGGTAATGAACACTGAAGCTTTCTTT.

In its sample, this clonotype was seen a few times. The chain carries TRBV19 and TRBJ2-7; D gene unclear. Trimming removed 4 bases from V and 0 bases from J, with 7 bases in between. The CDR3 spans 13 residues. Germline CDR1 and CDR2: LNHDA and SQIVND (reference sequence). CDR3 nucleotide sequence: TGTGCCAGTAGTAAGGGCCACTCCTACGAGCAGTACTTC. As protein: CASSKGHSYEQYF. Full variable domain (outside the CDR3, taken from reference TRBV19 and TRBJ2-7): DGGITQSPKYLFRKEGQNVTLSCEQNLNHDAMYWYRQDPGQGLRLIYYSQIVNDFQKGDIAEGYSVSREKKESFPLTVTSAQKNPTAFYLCASSKGHSYEQYFGPGTRLTVT.

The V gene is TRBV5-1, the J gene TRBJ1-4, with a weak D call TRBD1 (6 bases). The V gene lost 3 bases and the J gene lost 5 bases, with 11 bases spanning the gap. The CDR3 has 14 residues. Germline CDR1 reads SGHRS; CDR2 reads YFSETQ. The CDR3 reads CASSWGAINEKLFF. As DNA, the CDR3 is TGCGCCAGCAGCTGGGGGGCTATCAATGAAAAACTGTTTTTT.

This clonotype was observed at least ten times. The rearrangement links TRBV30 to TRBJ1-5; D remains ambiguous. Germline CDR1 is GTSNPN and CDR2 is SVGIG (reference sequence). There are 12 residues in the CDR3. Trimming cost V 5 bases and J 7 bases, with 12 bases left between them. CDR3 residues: CAWEGRAQPQHF. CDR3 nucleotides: TGTGCCTGGGAGGGTAGGGCCCAGCCCCAGCATTTT.

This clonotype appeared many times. CDR3: CASATWGDTEAFF. CDR3 DNA: TGTGCCAGCGCTACGTGGGGCGACACTGAAGCTTTCTTT. This chain connects TRBV16 to TRBJ1-1; TRBD1 might be the D (5 bases). The ends were cut back, 8 bases at V and 3 bases at J, with 13 bases in the middle. Germline CDR1 is KGHSY and CDR2 is FQNENV. CDR3 length equals 13 residues.

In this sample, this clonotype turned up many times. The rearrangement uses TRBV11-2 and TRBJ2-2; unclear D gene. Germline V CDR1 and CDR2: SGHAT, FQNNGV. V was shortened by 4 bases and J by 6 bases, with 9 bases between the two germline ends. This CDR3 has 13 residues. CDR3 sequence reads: CASSSLLAGELFF. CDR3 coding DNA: TGTGCCAGCAGCTCTCTTTTGGCCGGGGAGCTGTTTTTT.

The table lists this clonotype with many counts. CDR3 nucleotide sequence: TGCAGTGCTAGAGATGGGAGTTCTTCTAGCTATGGCTACACCTTC. Its protein product is CSARDGSSSSYGYTF. This sequence joins TRBV20-1 and TRBJ1-2; no definite D call. Looked up from germline, CDR1 is DFQATT and CDR2 is SNEGSKA (reference sequence). Trimming stripped 0 bases from V and 4 bases from J, with 15 bases between. The CDR3 totals 15 residues.

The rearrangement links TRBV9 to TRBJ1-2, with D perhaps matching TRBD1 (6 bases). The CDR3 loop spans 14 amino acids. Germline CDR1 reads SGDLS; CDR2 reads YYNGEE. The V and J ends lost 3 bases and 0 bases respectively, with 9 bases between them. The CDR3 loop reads CASSDRAANYGYTF. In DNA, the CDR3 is TGTGCCAGCAGCGACAGGGCCGCTAACTATGGCTACACCTTC.

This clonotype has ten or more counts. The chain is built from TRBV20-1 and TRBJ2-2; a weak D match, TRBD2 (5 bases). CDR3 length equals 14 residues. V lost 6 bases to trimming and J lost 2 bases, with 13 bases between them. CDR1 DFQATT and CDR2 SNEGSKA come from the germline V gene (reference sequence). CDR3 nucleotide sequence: TGCAGTGCCCGACGGAGCGGTAACACCGGGGAGCTGTTTTTT. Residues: CSARRSGNTGELFF.